Sequencing of this T cell receptor (beta chain) was carried out in a study of identifying expanded T cells in peripheral blood. During the collection period, no donor immune events like infections were recorded. For this clone: Its antigen is currently unknown.

Study-level results: Over approximately two and four weeks, about 15 and 19 clones changed, versus approximately 1.2 between replicates. Approximately two-week clone count variance significantly increased as total template count grew.

Data came from immunoSEQ multiplex PCR; TCRdb stores just in-frame clones and leaves some out. The table has around 99,000 clones, roughly 90% seen once. This CDR3 has 13 amino acids. V was cut by 1 base and J by 5 bases, with 9 bases left in between. Germline CDR1 SGHAT, CDR2 FQDESV (reference sequence). The rearrangement uses TRBV11-1 and TRBJ2-7; D not resolved. The receptor's source is a person aged 18-69 years in good health. The sample taken for sequencing was blood. CDR3 DNA sequence: TGTGCCAGCAGCTTAGGCGTTGGGGACGAGCAGTACTTC. It translates to CASSLGVGDEQYF.